These 30 T cell receptor beta chains originate from one sample sequenced in a study of Graves' ophthalmopathy and Graves' hyperthyroidism. The TCR beta CDR3 regions underwent amplification from RNA transcripts. Second-round multiplex PCR followed a first-round RT-PCR using HTBI primers. Via MiXCR, TCRdb re-called the multiplex PCR reads, giving one row per CDR3 protein. The sample records some 250,000 distinct CDR3 sequences, around 42% being singletons. The source material was peripheral blood. The source is an adult man with Graves' ophthalmopathy.

The table lists this clonotype with a count of one. The rearrangement joins TRBV6-5 to TRBJ2-7; TRBD1 matches 7 bases. Germline V gene sequence: CDR1 MNHEY, CDR2 SVGAGI. Losses at the gene ends were 8 bases for V and 1 base for J; bases not matched to a gene: 5. The CDR3 covers 13 residues. Written as DNA, the CDR3 is TGTGCCAGCCAGGACAGGACATCCTACGAGCAGTACTTC. This translates into CASQDRTSYEQYF.

In its sample, this clonotype was seen a few times. The CDR3 DNA follows: TGTGCCAGCAGCTTAGCGCGTCTAGCGGCAGAGACCCAGTACTTC. Encoded protein: CASSLARLAAETQYF. V is TRBV7-8 and J is TRBJ2-5; 7 bases fit TRBD2. The V and J ends lost 0 bases and 4 bases, in that order; junction bases with no gene match: 5. The CDR3 sequence is 15 residues long. The germline V gene encodes CDR1 SGHVS and CDR2 FQNEAQ. The full variable domain, its missing parts supplied by reference TRBV7-8 and TRBJ2-5, is GAGVSQSPRYKVAKRGQDVALRCDPISGHVSLFWYQQALGQGPEFLTYFQNEAQLDKSGLPSDRFFAERPEGSVSTLKIQRTQQEDSAVYLCASSLARLAAETQYFGPGTRLLVL.

The CDR3 DNA reads as TGTGCCAGTAGTATAGTTGGCGAGCAGTACTTC. Amino acids: CASSIVGEQYF. This chain links TRBV19 with TRBJ2-7; no firm D call. Looked up from germline, CDR1 is LNHDA and CDR2 is SQIVND (reference sequence). The CDR3 consists of 11 residues. V was pared by 1 base and J by 6 bases, with 4 bases between.

This clonotype occurred once. At one of its ends the junction is not consistent with the germline gene, which may arise from a read error. V is TRBV10-3 and J is TRBJ2-7; no reliable D call. Germline loops: CDR1 ENHRY, CDR2 SYGVKD. This CDR3 contains 14 residues. The DNA for the CDR3 is TGTGCCAGCAGTGGTGGGCCGAGCTCCTACGAGCAGTACTTC. This codes for CASSGGPSSYEQYF.

The DNA for the CDR3 is TGTGCCAGCAGTTACCGCCAACCGGGCACTGAAGCTTTCTTT. Protein: CASSYRQPGTEAFF. This chain connects TRBV6-5 to TRBJ1-1, with D uncertain. V lost 2 bases, J lost 4 bases, and 11 bases lay in between. CDR3 length: 14 residues. In germline, CDR1 is MNHEY, CDR2 SVGAGI.

The chain combines TRBV5-1 with TRBJ1-6, with D perhaps matching TRBD1 (5 bases). The V and J ends lost 0 bases and 9 bases respectively, with 16 bases between them. Per germline, CDR1 SGHRS and CDR2 YFSETQ. The CDR3 extends over 16 amino acids. The CDR3 DNA reads TGCGCCAGCAGCTTGGGGGACCAGGTAATGGGTTCACCCCTCCACTTT. Its translation is CASSLGDQVMGSPLHF.

The chain links TRBV6-5 to TRBJ1-6; 10 positions agree with TRBD1. Germline V CDR1 and CDR2: MNHEY, SVGAGI. The V gene end was trimmed by 5 bases and the J gene end by 11 bases; junction bases not matched to a gene: 12. The length of the CDR3 is 16 residues. CDR3 loop: CASSETYAGTGAPLHF. The CDR3 nucleotides read TGTGCCAGCAGTGAAACATATGCCGGGACAGGGGCACCCCTCCACTTT.

This chain uses TRBV7-2 with TRBJ2-2, with TRBD2 as a possible D gene (6 bases). Deletions cut 3 bases from V and 1 base from J, with 9 bases between. Per germline, CDR1 SGHTA and CDR2 FQGNSA. The CDR3 extends over 15 amino acids. The CDR3 region is CASSLGGENTGELFF. The CDR3 nucleotides are TGTGCCAGCAGCTTGGGCGGGGAGAACACCGGGGAGCTGTTTTTT.

The chain carries TRBV7-4 and TRBJ2-2, with D perhaps TRBD2 (6 bases). V was clipped by 5 bases and J by 0 bases, with 10 bases between them. From germline, CDR1 is SGHVT and CDR2 SQSDAQ. CDR3 length: 15 residues. CDR3 DNA: TGTGCCAGCAGCGAACTAGCCGCGAACACCGGGGAGCTGTTTTTT. Residues: CASSELAANTGELFF. The full variable domain, its missing parts supplied by reference TRBV7-4 and TRBJ2-2, is GAGVSQSPRYKVAKRGRDVALRCDSISGHVTLYWYRQTLGQGSEVLTYSQSDAQRDKSGRPSGRFSAERPERSVSTLKIQRTEQGDSAVYLCASSELAANTGELFFGEGSRLTVL.

This sequence joins TRBV20-1 and TRBJ1-5, with 7 bases matching TRBD1. CDR3 length: 16 residues. J was trimmed by 5 bases and V by 3 bases; bases with no gene match: 13. Germline V CDR1 and CDR2: DFQATT, SNEGSKA (reference sequence). The CDR3 coding sequence is TGCAGTGCTAGCGGGAGGCGACAGGGCTATTATCAGCCCCAGCATTTT. Its protein product is CSASGRRQGYYQPQHF.

In regard to this clonotype: The junction does not match germline at one end; this may be a read error. The V and J genes are TRBV10-2 and TRBJ2-5; 8 bases are shared with TRBD1. The CDR3 spans 13 residues. Germline V CDR1 and CDR2: WSHSY, SAAADI. The CDR3 nucleotides read TGTGCCAGCAGTGCCACAGGGGGGTGGGAGCAGTACTTC. It is translated as CASSATGGWEQYF.

The rearrangement joins TRBV28 to TRBJ2-7; the D call may be TRBD1 or TRBD2 (5 bases each). The V end lost 4 bases, the J end lost 6 bases, and 16 bases lay between the germline ends. The CDR3 is made up of 14 amino acids. Germline loops: CDR1 MDHEN, CDR2 SYDVKM. CDR3 protein: CASSSPGTFSEQYF. The CDR3 region has the DNA TGTGCCAGCAGTTCCCCCGGGACCTTCAGCGAGCAGTACTTC.

This sequence joins TRBV9 and TRBJ2-7; the D gene could be TRBD1 or TRBD2 (7 bases each). The length of the CDR3 is 15 residues. V lost 4 bases and J 5 bases, leaving 19 bases between the germline ends. CDR1 SGDLS and CDR2 YYNGEE come from the germline V gene. This CDR3 is CASSLQGGSFDEQYF. DNA for the CDR3: TGTGCCAGCAGCCTCCAGGGGGGGTCCTTCGACGAGCAGTACTTC.

This clonotype was counted a single time. The CDR3 loop is CASSIGAHKMNTEAFF. The CDR3 bases are TGTGCCAGTAGTATTGGGGCCCACAAGATGAACACTGAAGCTTTCTTT. V gene TRBV19 combines with J gene TRBJ1-1; possible D gene TRBD1, 5 bases. V lost 3 bases, J lost 0 bases, and 14 bases lay in between. The CDR3 is made up of 16 amino acids. The germline gives CDR1 LNHDA, CDR2 SQIVND (reference sequence).

V gene TRBV4-1 combines with J gene TRBJ2-7; no clear D gene. Trimming pared 1 base from V and 5 bases from J, leaving 18 bases between. The CDR3 is 16 amino acids. Germline V gene lookup returns CDR1 MGHRA and CDR2 YSYEKL. Here the CDR3 reads CASSQAVGPQMHEQYF. In DNA form, the CDR3 reads TGCGCCAGCAGCCAAGCCGTCGGACCACAGATGCACGAGCAGTACTTC.

In its sample, this clonotype was seen many times. The chain has TRBV20-1 and TRBJ1-1, with a tentative D call TRBD1 (5 bases). V was clipped by 4 bases and J by 8 bases, with 11 bases between them. Per the germline V gene, CDR1 is DFQATT and CDR2 is SNEGSKA (reference sequence). This CDR3 contains 11 residues. The CDR3 loop is CSATKRGEAFF. The CDR3 region has the DNA TGCAGTGCTACAAAGAGGGGAGAAGCTTTCTTT.

This clonotype turned up a few times. The chain has TRBV29-1 and TRBJ2-7, with TRBD2 identical over 10 bases. V trimming: 7 bases; J trimming: 5 bases; junction bases outside the gene matches: 11. There are 14 residues in the CDR3. The germline V gene encodes CDR1 SQVTM and CDR2 ANQGSEA. The CDR3 protein is CSGLPGLARHEQYF. The CDR3 DNA sequence: TGCAGCGGCCTACCGGGACTAGCGAGGCACGAGCAGTACTTC.

The rearrangement joins TRBV7-3 to TRBJ2-7; D is possibly TRBD1 (7 bases). The CDR3 totals 14 residues. V was cut by 5 bases and J by 1 base, with 12 bases left in between. CDR1 SGHTA and CDR2 FQGTGA come from the germline V gene. The CDR3: CASSPGDSSYEQYF. Here the CDR3 DNA reads TGTGCCAGCAGCCCGGGGGACAGTTCCTACGAGCAGTACTTC. The full variable domain, in which reference TRBV7-3 and TRBJ2-7 provide the parts outside the CDR3, is GAGVSQTPSNKVTEKGKYVELRCDPISGHTALYWYRQSLGQGPEFLIYFQGTGAADDSGLPNDRFFAVRPEGSVSTLKIQRTERGDSAVYLCASSPGDSSYEQYFGPGTRLTVT.

For this clonotype: One junction end does not reproduce the germline sequence, and a read error may be involved. DNA for the CDR3: TGCAGCGTTGATCGGGGGAGAGAGACCCGGTACTTC. This gives the protein CSVDRGRETRYF. The V gene is TRBV29-1, the J gene TRBJ2-5, with TRBD2 as a possible D gene (6 bases). There are 12 residues in the CDR3. From germline, CDR1 is SQVTM and CDR2 ANQGSEA.

This chain joins TRBV6-1 and TRBJ2-2; 8 positions agree with TRBD1. Germline-derived CDR1 and CDR2 are MNHNS and SASEGT. The CDR3 runs 16 residues. J gave up 5 bases and V 7 bases, and 12 bases lay outside the gene matches. The CDR3 DNA reads TGTGCCAGCACCCTCAGACAGGGGACGACTACCGGGGAGCTGTTTTTT. This codes for CASTLRQGTTTGELFF.

This clonotype was found many times. The chain recombines TRBV24-1 with TRBJ1-2; a possible D gene is TRBD1 (5 bases). Germline CDR1 reads KGHDR; CDR2 reads SFDVKD. V dropped 5 bases and J dropped 5 bases, with 8 bases sitting between them. This CDR3 is 12 amino acids long. The CDR3 loop reads CATSGGDYGYTF. CDR3 nucleotide sequence: TGTGCCACCAGTGGGGGGGATTATGGCTACACCTTC.

The chain joins TRBV24-1 to TRBJ1-5; D call uncertain. Trimming took off 4 bases at V and 0 bases at J, with 6 bases between the two ends. Germline CDR1 reads KGHDR; CDR2 reads SFDVKD. This CDR3 is built from 14 residues. The CDR3 sequence: CATSESHSNQPQHF. The CDR3, as DNA: TGTGCCACCAGTGAGAGCCATAGCAATCAGCCCCAGCATTTT.

The CDR3 bases are TGTGCCAGCAGACCTGGGACCGCTTCGGACACTGAAGCTTTCTTT. Protein product: CASRPGTASDTEAFF. The chain joins TRBV2 to TRBJ1-1; tentatively, D is TRBD1 (5 bases). Trimming pared 6 bases from V and 3 bases from J, leaving 17 bases between. The CDR3 is 15 residues long. CDR1 and CDR2 from the germline V gene are SNHLY and FYNNEI.

The chain carries TRBV2 and TRBJ2-7; 8 bases are shared with TRBD2. The V gene's germline CDR1 is SNHLY and CDR2 FYNNEI. CDR3 length: 14 amino acids. The V gene end was trimmed by 7 bases and the J gene end by 6 bases; junction bases not matched to a gene: 11. The CDR3 region is CASTSGTSRSEQYF. Here the CDR3 DNA reads TGTGCCAGCACCTCCGGGACTAGTCGGTCCGAGCAGTACTTC.

This clonotype was picked up a small number of times. This sequence joins TRBV5-5 and TRBJ1-1; D possibly corresponds to TRBD1 (6 bases). The CDR3 has 12 residues. The germline V gene has CDR1 SGHKS and CDR2 YYEKEE (reference sequence). V lost 0 bases to trimming and J lost 9 bases, with 9 bases between them. The CDR3 spells CASSLDRVKAFF. As DNA, the CDR3 is TGTGCCAGCAGCTTGGACAGGGTTAAAGCTTTCTTT.

This chain joins TRBV20-1 and TRBJ2-7, with TRBD1 matching 7 bases. The CDR3 consists of 16 residues. V was pared by 1 base and J by 0 bases, with 9 bases of the junction left unmatched. Per the germline V gene, CDR1 is DFQATT and CDR2 is SNEGSKA (reference sequence). CDR3 residues: CSARGGDRAPSYEQYF. The CDR3 DNA is TGCAGTGCTAGAGGGGGAGACAGGGCCCCCTCCTACGAGCAGTACTTC.

The chain has TRBV7-6 and TRBJ2-2, with D maybe TRBD1 (6 bases). Per germline, CDR1 SGHVS and CDR2 FNYEAQ. CDR3 size: 13 residues. Trimming pared 5 bases from V and 8 bases from J, leaving 12 bases between. CDR3 sequence reads: CASSRTAPGELFF. The CDR3 nucleotides are TGTGCCAGCAGCCGGACAGCCCCAGGGGAGCTGTTTTTT.

The chain combines TRBV12-3 or TRBV12-4 with TRBJ1-5; D unresolved. The CDR3 is 14 amino acids. Trimming shortened V by 4 bases and J by 0 bases, and 7 bases separated the two germline ends. The CDR3 loop is CASSSGYSNQPQHF. In DNA, the CDR3 is TGTGCCAGCAGTTCCGGGTATAGCAATCAGCCCCAGCATTTT.

The chain is built from TRBV12-3 or TRBV12-4 and TRBJ1-5; D unresolved. V was cut by 1 base and J by 7 bases, with 11 bases left in between. The CDR3 is 14 residues long. The chain's CDR3 is CASSLEARSQPQHF. In DNA form, the CDR3 reads TGTGCCAGCAGTTTAGAAGCCAGGTCCCAGCCCCAGCATTTT.

V usage is TRBV6-6 and J usage is TRBJ1-6, with a possible D match to TRBD1 (6 bases). Trimming pared 5 bases from V and 14 bases from J, leaving 16 bases between. CDR3 length: 13 residues. Germline values: CDR1 MNHNY, CDR2 SVGAGI (reference sequence). CDR3 sequence reads: CASSEELGDTLHF. CDR3 DNA sequence: TGTGCCAGCAGTGAAGAGTTAGGGGACACCCTCCACTTT.